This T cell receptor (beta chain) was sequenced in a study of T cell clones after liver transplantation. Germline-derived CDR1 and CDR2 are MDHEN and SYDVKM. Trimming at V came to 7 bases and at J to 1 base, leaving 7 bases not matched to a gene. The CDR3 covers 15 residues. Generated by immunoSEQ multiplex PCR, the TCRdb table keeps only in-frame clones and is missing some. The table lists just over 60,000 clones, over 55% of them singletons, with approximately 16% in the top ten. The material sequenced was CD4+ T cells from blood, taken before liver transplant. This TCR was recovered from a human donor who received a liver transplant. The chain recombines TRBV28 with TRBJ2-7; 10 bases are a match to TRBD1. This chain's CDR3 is CASTVGQGNSYEQYF. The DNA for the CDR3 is TGTGCCAGCACGGTGGGACAGGGGAATTCCTACGAGCAGTACTTC.